A single sample is the source of the 25 T cell receptor beta chains below, sequenced in a study of beta chain features in type 1 diabetes. Expressed TCRB transcripts got sequenced, as all isolated RNA was reverse transcribed. Libraries were prepared by immunoSEQ multiplex PCR; TCRdb keeps only in-frame clonotypes and omits some of them. The top ten clones hold approximately 0.087% of a sample with hundreds of thousands of clones, 15% to 19% of them seen once. Sequencing used naive CD4+ T cells from blood. These receptors came from a man between 18 and 35 years old in good health.

This clone was seen a handful of times. The V gene is TRBV6-6, the J gene TRBJ1-2, with unresolved D. Germline CDR1 reads MNHNY; CDR2 reads SVGAGI (reference sequence). CDR3 length: 13 amino acids. Trimming pared 2 bases from V and 4 bases from J, leaving 8 bases between. CDR3 DNA: TGTGCCAGCAGTTACGGGGAATTCTATGGCTACACCTTC. It codes for CASSYGEFYGYTF.

The J gene is TRBJ2-1, the V gene TRBV7-3; D remains ambiguous. Trimming removed 2 bases from V and 0 bases from J, with 8 bases in between. The CDR3 totals 15 residues. CDR1 is SGHTA and CDR2 is FQGTGA in the germline V gene. The CDR3 nucleotides read TGTGCCAGCAGCTTATTTCTGAGCTCCTACAATGAGCAGTTCTTC. Its protein product is CASSLFLSSYNEQFF. Together with reference TRBV7-3 and TRBJ2-1, the CDR3 gives the full variable domain: GAGVSQTPSNKVTEKGKYVELRCDPISGHTALYWYRQSLGQGPEFLIYFQGTGAADDSGLPNDRFFAVRPEGSVSTLKIQRTERGDSAVYLCASSLFLSSYNEQFFGPGTRLTVL.

Concerning this clone itself: Other nucleotide sequences in the sample specify the same CDR3. The V and J genes are TRBV9 and TRBJ1-4, with D hard to call. The germline V gene encodes CDR1 SGDLS and CDR2 YYNGEE. CDR3 length equals 15 residues. With 0 bases removed from V and 5 bases from J, the gap between germline ends came to 11 bases. As DNA, the CDR3 is TGTGCCAGCAGCGTAGGCCGGGGTGCAAATGAAAAACTGTTTTTT. It translates to CASSVGRGANEKLFF.

The chain joins TRBV7-2 to TRBJ2-2, with 7 bases lining up with TRBD1. This CDR3 has 17 amino acids. The J segment lost 4 bases and the V segment lost 5 bases, leaving 13 bases of the junction unmatched. Germline V gene data show CDR1 as SGHTA and CDR2 as FQGNSA. CDR3 residues: CASSAPTGAWSTGELFF. The CDR3 DNA follows: TGTGCCAGCAGCGCACCCACAGGGGCATGGAGCACCGGGGAGCTGTTTTTT.

This clone was found a few times. V usage is TRBV10-3 and J usage is TRBJ2-5; TRBD1 matches 8 bases. The CDR3 has 15 amino acids. The J segment lost 5 bases and the V segment lost 4 bases, leaving 9 bases of the junction unmatched. Germline V gives CDR1 ENHRY, CDR2 SYGVKD. CDR3 nucleotide sequence: TGTGCCATCAGTGGGACAGGGAGTCGAGTCGAGACCCAGTACTTC. Translating it yields CAISGTGSRVETQYF.

The chain has TRBV28 and TRBJ2-5; 12 nucleotides line up with TRBD1. V shed 6 bases, J shed 7 bases, and the junction held 15 bases outside the gene matches. Germline V gene lookup returns CDR1 MDHEN and CDR2 SYDVKM. The CDR3 covers 17 residues. The CDR3 protein is CASSVLLGTGGLGTQYF. The CDR3 bases are TGTGCCAGCAGCGTGCTTTTAGGGACAGGGGGCTTAGGGACCCAGTACTTC.

There are a few counts of this clone. This chain links TRBV2 with TRBJ1-5; 9 bases align to TRBD1. Germline V gene sequence: CDR1 SNHLY, CDR2 FYNNEI. Unmatched junction bases numbered 8, after V lost 2 bases and J lost 3 bases. There are 17 residues in the CDR3. The CDR3 protein is CASSERDRGLYNQPQHF. The CDR3 nucleotides are TGTGCCAGCAGTGAACGCGACAGGGGGTTGTACAATCAGCCCCAGCATTTT.

A few counts support this clone. The chain is built from TRBV10-3 and TRBJ2-1, with 12 bases matching TRBD2. The CDR3 covers 16 residues. Unmatched junction bases numbered 8, after V lost 4 bases and J lost 7 bases. Germline CDR1 is ENHRY and CDR2 is SYGVKD. The CDR3 DNA sequence: TGTGCCATCAGTGCGCACCTAGCGGGAGGGCAAAATGAGCAGTTCTTC. It translates to CAISAHLAGGQNEQFF.

This clone was seen only a few times. This chain connects TRBV5-4 to TRBJ2-5, with TRBD2 as a possible D gene (7 bases). Germline V lookup: CDR1 SGHNT, CDR2 YYREEE (reference sequence). CDR3 length: 16 residues. The V and J ends lost 4 bases and 2 bases respectively, with 18 bases between them. The CDR3 reads CASSTAGALGQETQYF. The CDR3 bases are TGTGCCAGCAGCACGGCGGGGGCCCTGGGGCAAGAGACCCAGTACTTC.

This clone was counted only a few times. The chain combines TRBV9 with TRBJ2-4, with D possibly being TRBD2 (6 bases). The germline CDR1 and CDR2 sequences are SGDLS and YYNGEE. The CDR3 extends over 14 amino acids. V lost 0 bases and J 8 bases, leaving 12 bases between the germline ends. In DNA, the CDR3 is TGTGCCAGCAGCGTAGTTCCGGGAGTAGACATTCAGTACTTC. It is translated as CASSVVPGVDIQYF.

The J gene is TRBJ2-1, the V gene TRBV18, with D possibly matching TRBD1 (6 bases). The length of the CDR3 is 15 residues. The germline V gene encodes CDR1 KGHSH and CDR2 LQKENI. V lost 4 bases to trimming and J lost 8 bases, with 18 bases between them. CDR3 bases: TGTGCCAGCTCACTCTTGTCAGGGGTTGACTATGAGCAGTTCTTC. Translation gives CASSLLSGVDYEQFF.

The V and J genes are TRBV16 and TRBJ2-7; D unclear. With 4 bases removed from V and 0 bases from J, the gap between germline ends came to 16 bases. Germline V CDR1 and CDR2: KGHSY, FQNENV. This CDR3 contains 16 residues. CDR3 amino acids: CASSRSRAPTSYEQYF. For the CDR3, the DNA is TGTGCCAGCAGCCGAAGCCGGGCGCCGACCTCCTACGAGCAGTACTTC.

This clone was detected a few times. This chain joins TRBV10-3 and TRBJ2-7, with 12 positions matching TRBD2. CDR3 length: 17 amino acids. J gave up 3 bases and V 3 bases, and 9 bases lay outside the gene matches. The germline gives CDR1 ENHRY, CDR2 SYGVKD. The chain's CDR3 is CAISDSLRLAGDYEQYF. The CDR3 DNA sequence: TGTGCCATCAGTGACTCCCTTAGACTAGCGGGAGACTACGAGCAGTACTTC.

This clone turned up a few times. The CDR3 DNA reads TGTGCCAGCAGCTCAACAGGAGGAGATCAGCCCCAGCATTTT. Translating it yields CASSSTGGDQPQHF. The gene calls are TRBV7-6 and TRBJ1-5, with TRBD1 as a possible D gene (5 bases). V was pared by 4 bases and J by 5 bases, with 12 bases between. Germline values: CDR1 SGHVS, CDR2 FNYEAQ. The CDR3 loop spans 14 amino acids.

The gene calls are TRBV25-1 and TRBJ1-1, with 7 nucleotides matching TRBD1. Trimming removed 6 bases from V and 0 bases from J; junction bases left unmatched: 7. The CDR3 has 15 amino acids. Germline CDR1 and CDR2: MGHDK and SYGVNS. This chain's CDR3 is CASRSAGTVNTEAFF. The CDR3 DNA reads TGTGCCAGCAGATCAGCCGGGACAGTGAACACTGAAGCTTTCTTT.

This clone was seen only a few times. The chain joins TRBV18 to TRBJ1-1; no clear D. The germline V gene has CDR1 KGHSH and CDR2 LQKENI. The CDR3 has 12 residues. The ends were cut back, 3 bases at V and 8 bases at J, with 10 bases in the middle. The CDR3 loop is CASSPARNEAFF. For the CDR3, the DNA is TGTGCCAGCTCACCTGCGAGAAACGAAGCTTTCTTT.

This clone showed up just a few times. The rearrangement uses TRBV5-1 and TRBJ1-2; perhaps TRBD1 as D (6 bases). Germline assignment: CDR1 SGHRS and CDR2 YFSETQ. This CDR3 has 14 residues. V was shortened by 0 bases and J by 2 bases, with 8 bases between the two germline ends. The CDR3 loop is CASSLATGNYGYTF. The CDR3 bases are TGCGCCAGCAGCTTGGCCACAGGGAACTATGGCTACACCTTC.

The chain couples TRBV5-1 to TRBJ2-1, with D unclear. The CDR3 contains 16 residues. Trimming stripped 0 bases from V and 6 bases from J, with 16 bases between. Germline CDR1 SGHRS, CDR2 YFSETQ. CDR3 DNA sequence: TGCGCCAGCAGCTTGGCCACCGTGAGAGTGGGCAATGAGCAGTTCTTC. It specifies CASSLATVRVGNEQFF.

The chain employs TRBV27 and TRBJ2-1; 7 nucleotides match TRBD2. Trimming cost V 6 bases and J 4 bases; bases outside gene matches: 12. Germline CDR1 MNHEY, CDR2 SMNVEV (reference sequence). The CDR3 runs to 16 residues. The DNA for the CDR3 is TGTGCCAGCAGAACATCGGCTAGCGGAGGTTACAATGAGCAGTTCTTC. This gives the protein CASRTSASGGYNEQFF.

This clone was observed a handful of times. The rearrangement links TRBV27 to TRBJ2-3; D not resolved. The CDR3 is made up of 15 amino acids. Germline CDR1 reads MNHEY; CDR2 reads SMNVEV (reference sequence). V was clipped by 2 bases and J by 2 bases, with 11 bases between them. The CDR3 region is CASSLRALPTDTQYF. Here the CDR3 DNA reads TGTGCCAGCAGTTTACGGGCCCTACCCACAGATACGCAGTATTTT.

The chain couples TRBV7-2 to TRBJ2-1, with 8 bases fitting TRBD1. Germline V gene sequence: CDR1 SGHTA, CDR2 FQGNSA. The CDR3 contains 16 residues. Unmatched junction bases numbered 8, after V lost 1 base and J lost 6 bases. CDR3 bases: TGTGCCAGCAGCTTAGAACCAGGGGGCGTTTCCAATGAGCAGTTCTTC. This codes for CASSLEPGGVSNEQFF. The whole variable domain, filled in from reference TRBV7-2 and TRBJ2-1, reads GAGVSQSPSNKVTEKGKDVELRCDPISGHTALYWYRQSLGQGLEFLIYFQGNSAPDKSGLPSDRFSAERTGGSVSTLTIQRTQQEDSAVYLCASSLEPGGVSNEQFFGPGTRLTVL.

The CDR3 is CASSKDSYGYTF. For the CDR3, the DNA is TGTGCCAGCAGCAAGGACAGCTATGGCTACACCTTC. V is TRBV6-4 and J is TRBJ1-2; tentative D call: TRBD1 (6 bases). The V gene lost 6 bases and the J gene lost 4 bases, with 9 bases spanning the gap. From germline, CDR1 is MRHNA and CDR2 SNTAGT. The CDR3 loop spans 12 amino acids.

The V gene is TRBV28, the J gene TRBJ1-1; 8 bases line up with TRBD1. With V trimmed by 5 bases and J by 1 base, 6 bases remained unmatched. The V gene's germline CDR1 is MDHEN and CDR2 SYDVKM. The CDR3 covers 15 residues. CDR3 bases: TGTGCCAGCAGTCCAGGGGACAGGACGAACACTGAAGCTTTCTTT. Protein product: CASSPGDRTNTEAFF.

This clone was detected only a few times. V and J are TRBV5-1 and TRBJ2-7, with 8 bases aligning to TRBD1. The germline V gene encodes CDR1 SGHRS and CDR2 YFSETQ. The ends lost 2 bases at V and 3 bases at J; junction bases unmatched: 10. This CDR3 has 16 amino acids. The CDR3 DNA follows: TGCGCCAGCAGCTTTGGCGGGACAGGATTGATCTACGAGCAGTACTTC. Encoded protein: CASSFGGTGLIYEQYF. The complete variable domain, with remaining parts taken from reference TRBV5-1 and TRBJ2-7, reads KAGVTQTPRYLIKTRGQQVTLSCSPISGHRSVSWYQQTPGQGLQFLFEYFSETQRNKGNFPGRFSGRQFSNSRSEMNVSTLELGDSALYLCASSFGGTGLIYEQYFGPGTRLTVT.

The chain carries TRBV5-1 and TRBJ1-3; D call uncertain. The V gene lost 0 bases and the J gene lost 3 bases, with 10 bases spanning the gap. This CDR3 has 15 amino acids. Looked up from germline, CDR1 is SGHRS and CDR2 is YFSETQ. The CDR3: CASSLEGTFGNTIYF. The DNA of the CDR3 is TGCGCCAGCAGCTTGGAGGGCACATTTGGAAACACCATATATTTT.